The clone carrying this TCR beta chain turned up a few times. Its antigen is unidentified. Treatment defined: approximately 11-day PBMC culture with coronavirus spike peptide pools or control peptides (ViraFEST assay). The sample belongs to a study of vaccination and CD4 T cells after COVID-19. This CDR3 is built from 15 residues. Germline CDR1 and CDR2: LNHNV and YYDKDF (reference sequence). Trimming took 3 bases from V and 2 from J, leaving 13 bases between them. Cultured CD4+ T cells had their DNA profiled by the Oncomine TCR Beta short-read assay. In TCRdb, the PCR reads were re-called with MiXCR into one record per CDR3 protein. Here the sample spans approximately 8,800 distinct CDR3 sequences, about 61% being singletons.

This chain joins TRBV15 and TRBJ1-2; D possibly corresponds to TRBD1 (5 bases). The receptor was derived from a human donor who had recovered from COVID-19. The specimen sequenced was CD4+ T cells from blood, cultured in vitro. The CDR3 is CATSSGTGGNYGYTF. CDR3 in DNA: TGTGCCACCAGCAGTGGGACGGGGGGGAACTATGGCTACACCTTC.